These T cell receptor beta chains were read from a single sample in a study of identifying expanded T cells in peripheral blood. Assay used: immunoSEQ multiplex PCR; TCRdb lists only in-frame clones, some missing. The sample yields about 120,000 clones, more than 75% seen once. The source material was blood. Every receptor here comes from a person aged 18 to 75 in good health. Both conserved end residues are part of each CDR3. Fields, in order: D gene, J gene, V gene, clone size, CDR3 DNA, CDR3 protein. The D gene is left open where the match is weak. The size field is filled for only some rows; it gives once, few, many or a size class.

D: NA
J: TRBJ2-7
V: TRBV10-3
size: NA
DNA: TGTGCCATCAGTGAGTCCCCCACTTACGAGCAGTACTTC
CDR3: CAISESPTYEQYF

D: TRBD1
J: TRBJ2-7
V: TRBV7-6
size: NA
DNA: TGTGCCAGCAGCTTAGGGACAGGGGCAAACGAGCAGTACTTC
CDR3: CASSLGTGANEQYF

D: TRBD2
J: TRBJ2-5
V: TRBV5-1
size: NA
DNA: TGCGCCAGCAGCTCCCCCCCGGGACTAGCGGGGGGGCTTGGGTACCAAGAGACCCAGTACTTC
CDR3: CASSSPPGLAGGLGYQETQYF

D: NA
J: TRBJ2-7
V: TRBV6-5
size: NA
DNA: TGTGCCAGCAGTTACGGACATACCAGGGGCGAGCAGTACTTC
CDR3: CASSYGHTRGEQYF

D: NA
J: TRBJ1-5
V: TRBV6-5
size: NA
DNA: TGTGCCAGCAGCCCGGGACGGATCAATCAGCCCCAGCATTTT
CDR3: CASSPGRINQPQHF

D: TRBD1
J: TRBJ1-1
V: TRBV27
size: NA
DNA: TGTGCCAGCAGTCCGTGGGACAGGGGATACACTGAAGCTTTCTTT
CDR3: CASSPWDRGYTEAFF

D: TRBD1
J: TRBJ2-2
V: TRBV5-1
size: NA
DNA: TGCGCCAGCAGCTCGGACAGGGCGGGAACCGGGGAGCTGTTTTTT
CDR3: CASSSDRAGTGELFF

D: NA
J: TRBJ1-4
V: TRBV13
size: NA
DNA: TGTGCCAGCAGCCCTCCGGGGGGAGAAAAACTGTTTTTT
CDR3: CASSPPGGEKLFF

D: NA
J: TRBJ2-5
V: TRBV7-9
size: NA
DNA: TGTGCCACCCTCGGGATTCGAAGACGGGAGACCCAGTACTTC
CDR3: CATLGIRRRETQYF

D: NA
J: TRBJ1-2
V: TRBV6-1
size: NA
DNA: TGTGCCAGCAGTTACGGTGGCTACACCTTC
CDR3: CASSYGGYTF

D: NA
J: TRBJ2-7
V: TRBV29-1
size: NA
DNA: TGCAGCGTTAGGACAGATTCCTACGAGCAGTACTTC
CDR3: CSVRTDSYEQYF

D: NA
J: TRBJ1-2
V: TRBV6-5
size: NA
DNA: TGTGCCAGCAGTCCCTACAACAGGGCCCGTGGCTACACCTTC
CDR3: CASSPYNRARGYTF

D: TRBD2
J: TRBJ2-1
V: TRBV11-2
size: NA
DNA: TGTGCCAGCAGCCTCCTACTAGCGGGGGCCTCCTACAATGAGCAGTTCTTC
CDR3: CASSLLLAGASYNEQFF

D: NA
J: TRBJ1-1
V: TRBV9
size: NA
DNA: TGTGCCAGCAGCGAGGGGGTGAACACTGAAGCTTTCTTT
CDR3: CASSEGVNTEAFF

D: NA
J: TRBJ2-5
V: TRBV5-1
size: NA
DNA: TGCGCCAGCAGCTTGGACGGGACTGTAAAAGAGACCCAGTACTTC
CDR3: CASSLDGTVKETQYF

D: NA
J: TRBJ1-3
V: TRBV19
size: NA
DNA: TGTGCCAGTAGTCGCTCAGGGAGTCTCCATAGCAACACCATATATTTT
CDR3: CASSRSGSLHSNTIYF

D: NA
J: TRBJ1-2
V: TRBV5-4
size: once
DNA: TGTGCCAGCAGCTTGGACGCTAACTATGGCTACACCTTC
CDR3: CASSLDANYGYTF

D: NA
J: TRBJ1-5
V: TRBV19
size: NA
DNA: TGTGCCAGTGCTAGACAGCCTAATCAGCCCCAGCATTTT
CDR3: CASARQPNQPQHF

D: NA
J: TRBJ1-5
V: TRBV28
size: NA
DNA: TGTGCCAGCACCAAAGGAGGTGGGAGTCAGCCCCAGCATTTT
CDR3: CASTKGGGSQPQHF

D: NA
J: TRBJ1-3
V: TRBV19
size: NA
DNA: TGTGCCAGCTTCGGGGTGGCGGGAAACACCATATATTTT
CDR3: CASFGVAGNTIYF

D: NA
J: TRBJ2-1
V: TRBV15
size: once
DNA: TGTGCCACCAGCAGAGATCTACTGTCCCAGGAGCAGTTCTTC
CDR3: CATSRDLLSQEQFF

D: NA
J: TRBJ2-3
V: TRBV7-9
size: NA
DNA: TGTGCCAGCAGCTCTAGACAAGGTCCCTCTCGAGAATTCACAGATACGCAGTATTTT
CDR3: CASSSRQGPSREFTDTQYF

D: NA
J: TRBJ1-4
V: TRBV7-2
size: once
DNA: TGTGCCAGCAGCTCCAGGGTCCTCCCACTTTCTAATGAAAAACTGTTTTTT
CDR3: CASSSRVLPLSNEKLFF

D: NA
J: TRBJ2-5
V: TRBV10-1
size: NA
DNA: TGCGCCAGCAGTGGCACACAGGACGGGGAGACCCAGTACTTC
CDR3: CASSGTQDGETQYF

D: NA
J: TRBJ2-7
V: TRBV7-8
size: NA
DNA: TGTGCCAGCAGCTTTCTACAGGAGCTATCCTACGAGCAGTACTTC
CDR3: CASSFLQELSYEQYF

D: TRBD1
J: TRBJ1-6
V: TRBV5-6
size: NA
DNA: TGTGCCAGCAGCTTGTTGGGACAGGGAAATTCACCCCTCCACTTT
CDR3: CASSLLGQGNSPLHF

D: NA
J: TRBJ1-1
V: TRBV2
size: NA
DNA: TGTGCCGGAGCAGCAGACATTTCGAACACTGAAGCTTTCTTT
CDR3: CAGAADISNTEAFF

D: NA
J: TRBJ2-4
V: TRBV11-2
size: NA
DNA: TGTGCCAGCAGTCGGACAGAAAACATTCAGTACTTC
CDR3: CASSRTENIQYF

D: NA
J: TRBJ1-2
V: TRBV7-2
size: NA
DNA: TGTGCCAGCAGCTTTTCCCTCTCCCAAGCCCCGAGCTATGGCTACACCTTC
CDR3: CASSFSLSQAPSYGYTF

D: NA
J: TRBJ2-3
V: TRBV6-4
size: NA
DNA: TGTGCCAGCAGTGTCTCCTCAACAGATACGCAGTATTTT
CDR3: CASSVSSTDTQYF

D: TRBD1
J: TRBJ1-1
V: TRBV18
size: NA
DNA: TGTGCCAGCTCACGGACAGGGGAAACTGAAGCTTTCTTT
CDR3: CASSRTGETEAFF

D: NA
J: TRBJ2-5
V: TRBV11-3
size: NA
DNA: TGTGCCAGCAGCTTATTAGAGACCCAGTACTTC
CDR3: CASSLLETQYF

D: NA
J: TRBJ2-1
V: TRBV6-1
size: NA
DNA: TGTGCCAGCAGTGAAACGGGGATCTTGAGGTACAATGAGCAGTTCTTC
CDR3: CASSETGILRYNEQFF

D: TRBD2
J: TRBJ2-1
V: TRBV7-6
size: NA
DNA: TGTGCCAGCAGCCCTGGACTAGCCGCATGGCAGTTCTTC
CDR3: CASSPGLAAWQFF

D: TRBD1
J: TRBJ2-1
V: TRBV11-3
size: NA
DNA: TGTGCCAGCAGCCTGGGACAGGGGCGGAACAATGAGCAGTTCTTC
CDR3: CASSLGQGRNNEQFF

D: NA
J: TRBJ1-2
V: TRBV15
size: NA
DNA: TGTGCCACCAGCGGTGGGCAAAGTCCCCTCTATGGCTACACCTTC
CDR3: CATSGGQSPLYGYTF

D: NA
J: TRBJ2-1
V: TRBV7-9
size: NA
DNA: TGTGCCAGCAGATCGAAGGGGGGAACCTACAATGAGCAGTTCTTC
CDR3: CASRSKGGTYNEQFF

D: TRBD2
J: TRBJ2-3
V: TRBV7-9
size: NA
DNA: TGTGCCAGCAGCCTAGGCGGGGGGTCAGATACGCAGTATTTT
CDR3: CASSLGGGSDTQYF

D: TRBD1
J: TRBJ2-7
V: TRBV2
size: once
DNA: TGTGCCAGCAGCCCCAGACAGGGGGCGGGCTACGAGCAGTACTTC
CDR3: CASSPRQGAGYEQYF

D: TRBD1
J: TRBJ1-2
V: TRBV2
size: NA
DNA: TGTGCCAGTTTAGGGACAGCATATGGCTACACCTTC
CDR3: CASLGTAYGYTF

D: NA
J: TRBJ2-7
V: TRBV7-8
size: once
DNA: TGTGCCAGCAGCCTCCGGGACCTAGGGCGCGAGCAGTACTTC
CDR3: CASSLRDLGREQYF

D: NA
J: TRBJ2-3
V: TRBV6-6
size: NA
DNA: TGTGCCAGCAGTTACGATTTGGGGCGAAGGTCTCAGTATTTT
CDR3: CASSYDLGRRSQYF

D: NA
J: TRBJ1-5
V: TRBV18
size: few
DNA: TGTGCCAGCTCACCGATCCGGACAGAAAATCAGCCCCAGCATTTT
CDR3: CASSPIRTENQPQHF

D: NA
J: TRBJ1-5
V: TRBV28
size: NA
DNA: TGTGCCAGCAGCGATAAAAAGCAGCCCCAGCATTTT
CDR3: CASSDKKQPQHF

D: NA
J: TRBJ1-2
V: TRBV29-1
size: NA
DNA: TGCAGCGTTGTGGGCAGTAACGGCTACACCTTC
CDR3: CSVVGSNGYTF

D: NA
J: TRBJ1-6
V: TRBV11-2
size: NA
DNA: TGTGCCAGCAGCCAATCTAATTCACCCCTCCACTTT
CDR3: CASSQSNSPLHF

D: NA
J: TRBJ1-6
V: TRBV18
size: NA
DNA: TGTGCCAGCTCACCTGCACAGCAATCACCCCTCCACTTT
CDR3: CASSPAQQSPLHF